A single sample gave rise to the 20 T cell receptor beta chains below, sequenced in a study of T cell repertoires in cytomegalovirus infection. One entry per CDR3 protein results from TCRdb running MiXCR on the reads. This table holds about 140,000 distinct CDR3 sequences, about 6.5% found once. The sequencing input was PBMCs. Receptors were obtained from a human donor in good health (CMV status not recorded). Some clones in this sample may be carry-over from other donors' samples.

The V call is TRBV18, the J call TRBJ1-2; D call uncertain. The CDR3 is 14 amino acids. CDR1 KGHSH and CDR2 LQKENI come from the germline V gene. Deletions cut 4 bases from V and 5 bases from J, with 14 bases between. The DNA for the CDR3 is TGTGCCAGCTCACACTACGAGGACTCGTATGGCTACACCTTC. Translation gives CASSHYEDSYGYTF.

This chain links TRBV19 with TRBJ1-6; D unresolved. Per germline, CDR1 LNHDA and CDR2 SQIVND (reference sequence). With 3 bases removed from V and 7 bases from J, the gap between germline ends came to 7 bases. The CDR3 is 13 residues long. The CDR3 coding sequence is TGTGCCAGTAGTATGGGTCGAAATTCACCCCTCCACTTT. Amino acids: CASSMGRNSPLHF.

The chain has TRBV14 and TRBJ1-1; D gene unclear. The CDR3 contains 12 residues. Between the trimmed V and J ends, which lost 1 base and 7 bases, there was a span of 7 bases. Germline-derived CDR1 and CDR2 are SGHDN and FVKESK. The CDR3: CASSQGQSEAFF. For the CDR3, the DNA is TGTGCCAGCAGCCAAGGTCAAAGTGAAGCTTTCTTT.

This clonotype was seen a handful of times. The chain combines TRBV7-9 with TRBJ1-1; D might be TRBD1 (6 bases). Between the trimmed V and J ends, which lost 1 base and 1 base, there was a span of 10 bases. The germline gives CDR1 SEHNR, CDR2 FQNEAQ (reference sequence). This CDR3 has 15 amino acids. CDR3 nucleotides: TGTGCCAGCAGCTTAGACAGGGTTGGGAACACTGAAGCTTTCTTT. It yields the protein CASSLDRVGNTEAFF.

This clonotype was counted only a few times. This chain links TRBV15 with TRBJ2-7; tentatively, D is TRBD2 (5 bases). From germline, CDR1 is LNHNV and CDR2 YYDKDF (reference sequence). The CDR3 runs to 13 residues. Trimming shortened V by 1 base and J by 6 bases, and 10 bases separated the two germline ends. DNA of the CDR3: TGTGCCACCAGCAGAGGGTCTGGGAGCGAGCAGTACTTC. It codes for CATSRGSGSEQYF.

The V call is TRBV28, the J call TRBJ2-7; TRBD2 agrees at 8 bases. This CDR3 is built from 15 residues. V was pared by 5 bases and J by 1 base, with 7 bases of the junction left unmatched. Per the germline V gene, CDR1 is MDHEN and CDR2 is SYDVKM. CDR3 bases: TGTGCCAGCAGTACCCTCGGGGGGGGGTCCTACGAGCAGTACTTC. Encoded protein: CASSTLGGGSYEQYF.

This clonotype has ten or more counts. The chain employs TRBV7-2 and TRBJ2-3; the D gene is possibly TRBD1 (6 bases). Deletions cut 4 bases from V and 2 bases from J, with 16 bases between. CDR3 length: 16 amino acids. CDR1 is SGHTA and CDR2 is FQGNSA in the germline V gene. The CDR3 spells CASSSQGPPYTDTQYF. The DNA for the CDR3 is TGTGCCAGCAGCTCACAGGGCCCTCCCTACACAGATACGCAGTATTTT.

The sample holds many counts of this clonotype. The chain couples TRBV7-6 to TRBJ2-7, with 10 bases fitting TRBD2. CDR1 and CDR2 (germline): SGHVS, FNYEAQ. V lost 4 bases and J lost 5; bases outside the gene matches: 5. This CDR3 is 14 amino acids long. The CDR3 DNA reads TGTGCCAGCAGCTCCTTAGCGGGGGGCCACGAGCAGTACTTC. Protein sequence: CASSSLAGGHEQYF.

Many counts were recorded for this clonotype. The rearrangement links TRBV20-1 to TRBJ2-3; a possible D gene is TRBD1 (5 bases). The ends were cut back, 7 bases at V and 4 bases at J, with 9 bases in the middle. Germline CDR1 reads DFQATT; CDR2 reads SNEGSKA (reference sequence). The CDR3 extends over 11 amino acids. Here the CDR3 DNA reads TGCAGTGTAGGGGTGTCAGATACGCAGTATTTT. Translating it yields CSVGVSDTQYF.

This clonotype showed up many times. The chain employs TRBV7-2 and TRBJ2-2; D gene unclear. This CDR3 is built from 16 residues. Trimming took 0 bases from V and 1 from J, leaving 9 bases between them. CDR1 and CDR2 from the germline V gene are SGHTA and FQGNSA. Here the CDR3 reads CASSLAGSRNTGELFF. The CDR3, as DNA: TGTGCCAGCAGCTTAGCAGGGTCGAGGAACACCGGGGAGCTGTTTTTT. The full variable domain, rest sourced from reference TRBV7-2 and TRBJ2-2, is GAGVSQSPSNKVTEKGKDVELRCDPISGHTALYWYRQSLGQGLEFLIYFQGNSAPDKSGLPSDRFSAERTGGSVSTLTIQRTQQEDSAVYLCASSLAGSRNTGELFFGEGSRLTVL.

At least ten counts were recorded for this clonotype. The chain employs TRBV15 and TRBJ2-7, with 9 bases matching TRBD1. This CDR3 contains 17 residues. The V and J ends lost 0 bases and 6 bases, in that order; junction bases with no gene match: 12. Germline V gives CDR1 LNHNV, CDR2 YYDKDF (reference sequence). CDR3 protein: CATSRDRVQGARREQYF. The CDR3 nucleotides are TGTGCCACCAGCAGAGATAGGGTACAGGGGGCCCGTCGCGAGCAGTACTTC. The variable domain in full, with the rest retrieved from reference TRBV15 and TRBJ2-7, is DAMVIQNPRYQVTQFGKPVTLSCSQTLNHNVMYWYQQKSSQAPKLLFHYYDKDFNNEADTPDNFQSRRPNTSFCFLDIRSPGLGDTAMYLCATSRDRVQGARREQYFGPGTRLTVT.

This clonotype has a handful of counts. This chain uses TRBV15 with TRBJ2-7; TRBD2 agrees at 10 bases. The V segment lost 3 bases and the J segment 6 bases; nucleotides outside the gene matches: 8. The CDR3 spans 15 residues. The V gene's germline CDR1 is LNHNV and CDR2 YYDKDF (reference sequence). In nucleotides, the CDR3 is TGTGCCACCAGCAGGGACAGCGGGGGGGCCGGCGAGCAGTACTTC. Translation: CATSRDSGGAGEQYF.

J is TRBJ1-5 and V is TRBV7-2, with a possible D match to TRBD1 (5 bases). CDR1 SGHTA and CDR2 FQGNSA come from the germline V gene. CDR3 length: 15 amino acids. V was cut by 5 bases and J by 4 bases, with 15 bases left in between. The CDR3 sequence is CASSRDLTLNQPQHF. CDR3 sequence (DNA): TGTGCCAGCAGCCGGGACCTCACCTTGAATCAGCCCCAGCATTTT.

This clonotype came up many times. The CDR3 DNA sequence: TGTGCCAGCAGCCACGACTCAGGGACGGAGACCCAGTACTTC. This codes for CASSHDSGTETQYF. The chain uses TRBV7-3 and TRBJ2-5; the D call may be TRBD1 or TRBD2 (5 bases each). The CDR3 consists of 14 residues. The V gene lost 5 bases and the J gene lost 5 bases, with 15 bases spanning the gap. Germline-derived CDR1 and CDR2 are SGHTA and FQGTGA.

This clonotype appeared many times. This rearrangement joins TRBV5-1 to TRBJ1-1; tentatively, D is TRBD1 (6 bases). V was pared by 1 base and J by 3 bases, with 19 bases between. The CDR3 sequence is 17 residues long. Germline-derived CDR1 and CDR2 are SGHRS and YFSETQ. As DNA, the CDR3 is TGCGCCAGCAGCTTGAATATAGGGGGGGTCGGAGACACTGAAGCTTTCTTT. Amino acids: CASSLNIGGVGDTEAFF.

This clonotype came up many times. The chain employs TRBV2 and TRBJ1-2; no definite D call. The CDR3 is 13 residues long. With 4 bases removed from V and 8 bases from J, the gap between germline ends came to 14 bases. Germline loops: CDR1 SNHLY, CDR2 FYNNEI. The CDR3 here is CASSAGREEGYTF. The CDR3, as DNA: TGTGCCAGCAGTGCGGGAAGGGAGGAAGGCTACACCTTC.

At least ten counts were recorded for this clonotype. This rearrangement joins TRBV2 to TRBJ1-3; 10 bases align to TRBD1. Germline V gene lookup returns CDR1 SNHLY and CDR2 FYNNEI. The CDR3 totals 15 residues. The V and J ends lost 6 bases and 4 bases, in that order; junction bases with no gene match: 6. CDR3 residues: CASRAGTGDGNTIYF. The CDR3 coding sequence is TGTGCCAGCAGGGCCGGGACAGGGGACGGAAACACCATATATTTT.

This clonotype was counted ten times or more. This chain joins TRBV15 and TRBJ1-5, with D perhaps TRBD1 (5 bases). The CDR3 has 18 residues. V was cut by 0 bases and J by 1 base, with 16 bases left in between. Per germline, CDR1 LNHNV and CDR2 YYDKDF (reference sequence). The CDR3 region is CATSREIERRGSNQPQHF. CDR3 coding DNA: TGTGCCACCAGCAGAGAAATCGAGCGAAGGGGAAGCAATCAGCCCCAGCATTTT.

There are a few counts of this clonotype. V and J are TRBV29-1 and TRBJ1-1; 7 bases line up with TRBD1. CDR1 SQVTM and CDR2 ANQGSEA come from the germline V gene. CDR3 length: 13 residues. J gave up 2 bases and V 7 bases, and 7 bases lay outside the gene matches. The CDR3 nucleotides read TGCAGCGGGAACCGGGACAGTAACACTGAAGCTTTCTTT. It is translated as CSGNRDSNTEAFF.

The chain employs TRBV2 and TRBJ2-5, with D uncertain. The germline V and J ends were trimmed by 1 base and 5 bases, with 11 bases remaining between them. The germline V gene encodes CDR1 SNHLY and CDR2 FYNNEI. The CDR3 covers 14 residues. The CDR3 sequence is CASSEEVETETQYF. CDR3 coding DNA: TGTGCCAGCAGTGAAGAGGTAGAAACCGAGACCCAGTACTTC.